This T cell receptor (beta chain) was sequenced in a study of control samples from healthy donors and cancer patients. Clones were read by immunoSEQ multiplex PCR, and TCRdb kept only the in-frame ones, dropping some. The sample lists about 170,000 clones; almost 90% were seen once. Looked up from germline, CDR1 is KGHSH and CDR2 is LQKENI. This CDR3 spans 14 amino acids. Trimming pared 2 bases from V and 2 bases from J, leaving 9 bases between. The sequencing input was blood. The rearrangement joins TRBV18 to TRBJ1-1; D ambiguous. The TCR was taken from a woman aged 25 to 39 in good health. The CDR3 here is CASSPEQLNTEAFF. As DNA, the CDR3 is TGTGCCAGCTCACCAGAACAATTAAACACTGAAGCTTTCTTT. The whole variable domain, filled in from reference TRBV18 and TRBJ1-1, reads NAGVMQNPRHLVRRRGQEARLRCSPMKGHSHVYWYRQLPEEGLKFMVYLQKENIIDESGMPKERFSAEFPKEGPSILRIQQVVRGDSAAYFCASSPEQLNTEAFFGQGTRLTVV.